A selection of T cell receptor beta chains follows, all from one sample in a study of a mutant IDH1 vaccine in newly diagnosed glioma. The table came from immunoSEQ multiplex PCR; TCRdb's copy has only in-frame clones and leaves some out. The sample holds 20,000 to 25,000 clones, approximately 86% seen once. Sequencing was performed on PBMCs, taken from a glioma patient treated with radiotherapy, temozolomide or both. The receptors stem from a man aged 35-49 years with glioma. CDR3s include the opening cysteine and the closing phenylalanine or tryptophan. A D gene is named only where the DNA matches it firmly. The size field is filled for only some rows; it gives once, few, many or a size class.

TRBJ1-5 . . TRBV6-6 TGTGCCAGCAGTTACTCGAGGGGCGACCAGCCCCAGCATTTT CASSYSRGDQPQHF
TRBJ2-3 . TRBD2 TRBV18 TGTGCCAGCTCACCCTCATGGGGAAGCGGGGGGGCGAATACGCAGTATTTT CASSPSWGSGGANTQYF
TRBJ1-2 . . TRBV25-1 TGTGCCAGCAATACAGGTCTCTATGGCTACACCTTC CASNTGLYGYTF
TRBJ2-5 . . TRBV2 TGTGCCATTCTCCGGGACGCATCAGAGACCCAGTACTTC CAILRDASETQYF
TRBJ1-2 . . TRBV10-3 TGTGCCATCAGTGGAACAGGAGGAAATGGCTACACCTTC CAISGTGGNGYTF
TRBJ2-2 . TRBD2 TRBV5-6 TGTGCCAGCAGCCCTGGACTAGCGGGGATTACGGGGGAGCTGTTTTTT CASSPGLAGITGELFF
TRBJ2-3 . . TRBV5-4 TGTGCCAGCAGCTTAACCCTCCCCGCGGATACGCAGTATTTT CASSLTLPADTQYF
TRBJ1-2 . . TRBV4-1 TGCGCCAGCAGCCAACAGGATAACTATGGCTACACCTTC CASSQQDNYGYTF
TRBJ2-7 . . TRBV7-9 TGTGCCAGCAGCTTACCTGGGGCGGGTGGCGAGCAGTACTTC CASSLPGAGGEQYF
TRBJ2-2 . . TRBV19 TGTGCCAGTACCCCGACTAGATACACCGGGGAGCTGTTTTTT CASTPTRYTGELFF
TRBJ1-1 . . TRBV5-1 TGCGCCAGCAGCCCGGGCGACAGAGCTTACACTGAAGCTTTCTTT CASSPGDRAYTEAFF
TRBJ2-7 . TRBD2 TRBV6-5 TGTGCCAGCAGTTACGAACTAGCGGGAGAAGGGGAGCAGTACTTC CASSYELAGEGEQYF
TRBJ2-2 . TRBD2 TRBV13 TGTGCCAGCAGCCACGTAGCGGGAGTTGGCACCGGGGAGCTGTTTTTT CASSHVAGVGTGELFF
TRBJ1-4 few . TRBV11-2 TGTGCCAGTCAGAGAACAACTAATGAAAAACTGTTTTTT CASQRTTNEKLFF
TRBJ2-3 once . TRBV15 TGTGCCACCAGCAGAGAGCCATTCGGGGCAGATACGCAGTATTTT CATSREPFGADTQYF
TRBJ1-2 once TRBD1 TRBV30 TGTGCCTGGAGTCTAGGACAGGGAGACTATGGCTACACCTTC CAWSLGQGDYGYTF
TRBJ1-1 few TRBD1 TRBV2 TGTGCCATCAAGATCCGGGACAGGAACACTGAAGCTTTCTTT CAIKIRDRNTEAFF
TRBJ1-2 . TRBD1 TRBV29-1 TGCAGCGTTGGGGGAGGTCAGGGGGATTTCTATGGCTACACCTTC CSVGGGQGDFYGYTF
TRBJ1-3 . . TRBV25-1 TGTGCCAGCAGTGAATATGGACGAAACACCATATATTTT CASSEYGRNTIYF
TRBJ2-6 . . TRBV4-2 TGTGCCAGCAGCCTGGGCTCTGGGGCCAACGTCCTGACTTTC CASSLGSGANVLTF
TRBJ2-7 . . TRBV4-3 TGCGCCAGCAGCCAACGGGGCTTCTCGCCCCTGTACGAGCAGTACTTC CASSQRGFSPLYEQYF
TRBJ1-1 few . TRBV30 TGTGCCTGGAGTGTACAGGGAAACACTGAAGCTTTCTTT CAWSVQGNTEAFF
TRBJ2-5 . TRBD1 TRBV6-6 TGTGCCAGCAGTTCGACAGGGTCCGAAGAGACCCAGTACTTC CASSSTGSEETQYF
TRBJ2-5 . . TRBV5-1 TGCGCCAGCAGCTTGACGGGGCCCCAGGAGACCCAGTACTTC CASSLTGPQETQYF
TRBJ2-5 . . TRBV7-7 TGTGCCAGCACCCCCGCCACACAAGAGACCCAGTACTTC CASTPATQETQYF
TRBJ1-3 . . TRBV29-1 TGCAGCGCCGTAGACAGGTCCGCCTCTGGAAACACCATATATTTT CSAVDRSASGNTIYF
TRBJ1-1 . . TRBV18 TGTGCCAGCTCACCAGCCACGTCGACTGAAGCTTTCTTT CASSPATSTEAFF
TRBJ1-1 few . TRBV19 TGTGCCAGTAGTGCCCAGACCGGGGCAGAGGGGACTGAAGCTTTCTTT CASSAQTGAEGTEAFF
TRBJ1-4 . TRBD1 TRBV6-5 TGTGCCAGCAGGCGGACAGGGGTCAATGAAAAACTGTTTTTT CASRRTGVNEKLFF
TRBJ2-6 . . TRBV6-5 TGTGCCAGCAGCCGCGGGGTGTCGGGGGCCAACGTCCTGACTTTC CASSRGVSGANVLTF
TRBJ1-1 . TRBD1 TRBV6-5 TGTGCCAGCAGCCTTTGGACAGGCACTGAAGCTTTCTTT CASSLWTGTEAFF
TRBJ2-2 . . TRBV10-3 TGTGCCATCAGTGAGTCTATGGGGCTCGCGAACACCGGGGAGCTGTTTTTT CAISESMGLANTGELFF
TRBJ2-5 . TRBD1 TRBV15 TGTGCCACCAGCCTGACAGGGGTGGGGACCCAGTACTTC CATSLTGVGTQYF
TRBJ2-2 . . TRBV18 TGTGCCAGCTCACCAACGGGTACAGGCACAATTCAGAACACCGGGGAGCTGTTTTTT CASSPTGTGTIQNTGELFF
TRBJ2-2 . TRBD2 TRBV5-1 TGCGCCAGCAGTGACGGACTAGCGGGGGCCCAAGGGGAGCTGTTTTTT CASSDGLAGAQGELFF
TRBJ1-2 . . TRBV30 TGTGCCTGGAGTGACAGTTCCCACACCTTC CAWSDSSHTF
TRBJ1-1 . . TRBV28 TGTGCCAGCGCGAGGTGGGCTGAAGCTTTCTTT CASARWAEAFF
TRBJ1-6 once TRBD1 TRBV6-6 TGTGCCAGCAGTTACTCGACAGGGGAGAATTCACCCCTCCACTTT CASSYSTGENSPLHF
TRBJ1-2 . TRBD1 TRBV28 TGTGCCAGCAACTTTCGCCGGGACAAGGCAGGGGGGCAGTATTTCTATGGCTACACCTTC CASNFRRDKAGGQYFYGYTF
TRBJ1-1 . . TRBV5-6 TGTGCCAGCAGCTTGTATCAGGGTCGGGCTGAAGCTTTCTTT CASSLYQGRAEAFF